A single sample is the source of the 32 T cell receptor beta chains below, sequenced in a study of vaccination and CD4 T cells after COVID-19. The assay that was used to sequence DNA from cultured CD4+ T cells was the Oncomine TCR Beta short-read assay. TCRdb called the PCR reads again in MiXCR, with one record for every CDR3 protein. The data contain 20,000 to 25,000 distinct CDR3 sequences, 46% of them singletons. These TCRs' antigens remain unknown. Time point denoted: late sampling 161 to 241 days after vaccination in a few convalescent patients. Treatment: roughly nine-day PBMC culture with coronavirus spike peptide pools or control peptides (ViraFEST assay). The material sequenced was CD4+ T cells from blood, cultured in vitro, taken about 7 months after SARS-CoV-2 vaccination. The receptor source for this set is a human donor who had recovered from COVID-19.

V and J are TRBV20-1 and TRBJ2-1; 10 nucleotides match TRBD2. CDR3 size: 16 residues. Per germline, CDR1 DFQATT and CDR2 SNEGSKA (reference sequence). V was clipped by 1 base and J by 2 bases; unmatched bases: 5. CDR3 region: CSARGGTSGTYNEQFF. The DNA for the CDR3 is TGCAGTGCTAGAGGTGGAACTAGCGGGACCTACAATGAGCAGTTCTTC.

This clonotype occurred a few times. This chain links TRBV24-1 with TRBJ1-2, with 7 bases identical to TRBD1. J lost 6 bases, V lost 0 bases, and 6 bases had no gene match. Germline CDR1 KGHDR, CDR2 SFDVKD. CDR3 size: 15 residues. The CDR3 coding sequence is TGTGCCACCAGTGATTTGAGACAGGGTCGCGATGGCTACACCTTC. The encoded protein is CATSDLRQGRDGYTF.

This chain's CDR3 is CASSLGISGGNQETQYF. The DNA for the CDR3 is TGCGCCAGCAGCTTAGGCATCAGCGGGGGGAACCAAGAGACCCAGTACTTC. This chain links TRBV5-1 with TRBJ2-5, with 9 bases fitting TRBD2. CDR1 and CDR2 from the germline V gene are SGHRS and YFSETQ. This CDR3 region has 17 residues. Germline trimming cut 2 bases from V and 0 bases from J; bases unmatched to any gene: 8. The full variable domain, with the rest looked up from reference TRBV5-1 and TRBJ2-5, is KAGVTQTPRYLIKTRGQQVTLSCSPISGHRSVSWYQQTPGQGLQFLFEYFSETQRNKGNFPGRFSGRQFSNSRSEMNVSTLELGDSALYLCASSLGISGGNQETQYFGPGTRLLVL.

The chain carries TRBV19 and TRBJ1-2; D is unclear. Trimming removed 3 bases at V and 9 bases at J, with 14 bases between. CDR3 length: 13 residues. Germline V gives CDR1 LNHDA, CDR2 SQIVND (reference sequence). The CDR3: CASSISGSHSYTF. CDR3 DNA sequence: TGTGCCAGTAGTATCTCGGGTAGCCATAGCTACACCTTC.

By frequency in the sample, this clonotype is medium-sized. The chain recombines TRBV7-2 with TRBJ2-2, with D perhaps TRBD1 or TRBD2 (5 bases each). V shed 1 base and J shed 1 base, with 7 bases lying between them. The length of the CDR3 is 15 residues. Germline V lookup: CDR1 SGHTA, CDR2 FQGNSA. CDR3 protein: CASSLDGGNTGELFF. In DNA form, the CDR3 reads TGTGCCAGCAGCTTAGATGGGGGGAACACCGGGGAGCTGTTTTTT.

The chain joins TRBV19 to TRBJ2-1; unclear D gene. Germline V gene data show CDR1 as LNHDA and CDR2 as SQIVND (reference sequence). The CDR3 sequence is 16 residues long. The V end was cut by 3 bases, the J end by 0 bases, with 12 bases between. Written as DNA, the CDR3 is TGTGCCAGTAGTATTAACCGGGCCTCCTCCTACAATGAGCAGTTCTTC. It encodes CASSINRASSYNEQFF.

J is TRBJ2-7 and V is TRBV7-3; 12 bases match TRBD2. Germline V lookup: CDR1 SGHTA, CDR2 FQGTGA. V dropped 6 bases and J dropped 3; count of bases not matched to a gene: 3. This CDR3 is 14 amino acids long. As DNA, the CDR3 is TGTGCCAGCAGTAAACTAGCGGGAGGCTACGAGCAGTACTTC. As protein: CASSKLAGGYEQYF. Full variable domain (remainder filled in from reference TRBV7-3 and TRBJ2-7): GAGVSQTPSNKVTEKGKYVELRCDPISGHTALYWYRQSLGQGPEFLIYFQGTGAADDSGLPNDRFFAVRPEGSVSTLKIQRTERGDSAVYLCASSKLAGGYEQYFGPGTRLTVT.

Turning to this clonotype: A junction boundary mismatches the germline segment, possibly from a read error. CDR3 DNA sequence: TGCAGTACTAGTAGAGCCTACGAGCAGTACTTC. Encoded protein: CSTSRAYEQYF. This chain uses TRBV20-1 with TRBJ2-7, with a tentative D call TRBD2 (5 bases). The CDR3 totals 11 residues. Germline values: CDR1 DFQATT, CDR2 SNEGSKA (reference sequence).

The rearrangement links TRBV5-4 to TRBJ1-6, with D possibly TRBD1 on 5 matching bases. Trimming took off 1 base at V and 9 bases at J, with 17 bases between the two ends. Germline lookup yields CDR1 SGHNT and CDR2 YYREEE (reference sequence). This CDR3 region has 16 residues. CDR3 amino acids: CASSLRGAPSSSPLHF. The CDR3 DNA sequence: TGTGCCAGCAGCTTGAGAGGGGCGCCTTCTAGTTCACCCCTCCACTTT.

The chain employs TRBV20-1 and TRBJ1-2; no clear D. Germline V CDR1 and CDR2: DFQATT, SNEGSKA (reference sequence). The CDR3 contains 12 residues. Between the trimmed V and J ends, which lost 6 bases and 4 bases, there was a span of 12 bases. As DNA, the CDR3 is TGCAGTGCAGCACTCGCTTCCTATGGCTACACCTTC. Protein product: CSAALASYGYTF.

CDR3 sequence: CASSYSQGDQETQYF. DNA for the CDR3: TGTGCCAGCAGTTACTCACAGGGGGACCAAGAGACCCAGTACTTC. The chain joins TRBV6-5 to TRBJ2-5; 8 positions agree with TRBD1. J was trimmed by 0 bases and V by 0 bases; bases with no gene match: 0. CDR1 is MNHEY and CDR2 is SVGAGI in the germline V gene. This CDR3 is 15 amino acids long.

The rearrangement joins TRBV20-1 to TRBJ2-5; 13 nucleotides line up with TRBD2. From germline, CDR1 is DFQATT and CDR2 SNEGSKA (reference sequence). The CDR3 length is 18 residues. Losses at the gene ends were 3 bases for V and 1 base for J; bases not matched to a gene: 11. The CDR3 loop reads CSARGGLAGPLPQETQYF. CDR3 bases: TGCAGTGCTAGGGGGGGACTAGCGGGACCCCTACCCCAAGAGACCCAGTACTTC.

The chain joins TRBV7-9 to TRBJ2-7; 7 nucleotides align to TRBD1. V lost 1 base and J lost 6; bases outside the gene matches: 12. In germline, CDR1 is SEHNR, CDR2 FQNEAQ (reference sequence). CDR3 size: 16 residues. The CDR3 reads CASSLDRGIVRGEQYF. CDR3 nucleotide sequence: TGTGCCAGCAGCTTAGACAGGGGAATAGTTCGGGGCGAGCAGTACTTC.

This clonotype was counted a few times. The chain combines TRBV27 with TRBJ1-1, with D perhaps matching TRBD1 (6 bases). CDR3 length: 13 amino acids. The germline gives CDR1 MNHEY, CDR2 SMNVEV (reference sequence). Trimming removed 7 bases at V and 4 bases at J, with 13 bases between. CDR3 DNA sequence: TGTGCCAGCATGTTGTTCAGGGGCACTGAAGCTTTCTTT. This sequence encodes CASMLFRGTEAFF.

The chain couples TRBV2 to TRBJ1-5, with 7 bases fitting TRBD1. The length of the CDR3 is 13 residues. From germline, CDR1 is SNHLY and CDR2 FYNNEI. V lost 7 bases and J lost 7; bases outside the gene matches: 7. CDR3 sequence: CASTPGGGQPQHF. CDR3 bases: TGTGCCAGCACCCCAGGGGGGGGCCAGCCCCAGCATTTT.

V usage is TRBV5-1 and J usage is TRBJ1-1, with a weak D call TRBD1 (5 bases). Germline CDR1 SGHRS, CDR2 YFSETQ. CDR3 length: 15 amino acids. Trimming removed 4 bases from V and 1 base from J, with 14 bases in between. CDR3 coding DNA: TGCGCCAGCAGCCATCAGGGCAAGGCGAACACTGAAGCTTTCTTT. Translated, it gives CASSHQGKANTEAFF.

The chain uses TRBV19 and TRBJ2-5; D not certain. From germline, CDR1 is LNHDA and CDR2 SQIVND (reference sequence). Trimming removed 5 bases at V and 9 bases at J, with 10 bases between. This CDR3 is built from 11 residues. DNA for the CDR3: TGTGCCAGTAGTGCTAGGGATTCCCAGTACTTC. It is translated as CASSARDSQYF.

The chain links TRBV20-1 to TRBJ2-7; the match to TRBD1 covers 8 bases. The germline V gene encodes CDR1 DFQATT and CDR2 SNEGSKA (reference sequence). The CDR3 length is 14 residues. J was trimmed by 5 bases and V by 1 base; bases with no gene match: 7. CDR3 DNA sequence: TGCAGTGCTAGAGTCGCCAGGGGGCTCGACGAGCAGTACTTC. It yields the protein CSARVARGLDEQYF.

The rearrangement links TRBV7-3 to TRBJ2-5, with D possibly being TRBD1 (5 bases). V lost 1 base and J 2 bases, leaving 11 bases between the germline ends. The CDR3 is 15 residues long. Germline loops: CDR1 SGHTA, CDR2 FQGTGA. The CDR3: CASSLNGHHQETQYF. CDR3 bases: TGTGCCAGCAGCTTAAATGGACATCATCAAGAGACCCAGTACTTC.

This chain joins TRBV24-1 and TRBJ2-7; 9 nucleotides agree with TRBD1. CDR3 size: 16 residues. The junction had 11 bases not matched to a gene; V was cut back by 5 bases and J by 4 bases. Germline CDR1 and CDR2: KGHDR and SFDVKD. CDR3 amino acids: CATSGVWVQGAYEQYF. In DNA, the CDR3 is TGTGCCACCAGTGGGGTTTGGGTACAGGGGGCTTACGAGCAGTACTTC.

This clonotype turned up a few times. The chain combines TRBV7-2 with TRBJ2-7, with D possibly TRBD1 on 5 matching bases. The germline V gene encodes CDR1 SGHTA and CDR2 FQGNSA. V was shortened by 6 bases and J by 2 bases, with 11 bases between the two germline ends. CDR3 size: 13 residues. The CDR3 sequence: CASRFTGTYEQYF. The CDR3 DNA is TGTGCCAGCAGGTTCACAGGTACCTACGAGCAGTACTTC.

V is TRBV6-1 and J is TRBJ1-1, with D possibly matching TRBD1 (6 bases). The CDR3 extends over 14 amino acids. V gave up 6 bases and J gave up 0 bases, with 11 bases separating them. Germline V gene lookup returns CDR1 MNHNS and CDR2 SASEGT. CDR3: CASSRTVMNTEAFF. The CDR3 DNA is TGTGCCAGCAGCCGGACAGTAATGAACACTGAAGCTTTCTTT.

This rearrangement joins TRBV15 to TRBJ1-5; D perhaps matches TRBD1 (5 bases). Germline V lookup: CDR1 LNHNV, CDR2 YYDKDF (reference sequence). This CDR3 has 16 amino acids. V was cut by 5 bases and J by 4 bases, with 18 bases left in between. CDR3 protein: CATSDHGGMQNQPQHF. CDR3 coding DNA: TGTGCCACCAGCGACCATGGGGGTATGCAAAATCAGCCCCAGCATTTT.

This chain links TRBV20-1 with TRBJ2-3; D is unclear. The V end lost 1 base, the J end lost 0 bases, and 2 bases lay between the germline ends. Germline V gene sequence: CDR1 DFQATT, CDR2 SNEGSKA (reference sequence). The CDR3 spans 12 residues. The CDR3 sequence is CSARGSTDTQYF. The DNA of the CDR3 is TGCAGTGCTAGAGGAAGCACAGATACGCAGTATTTT.

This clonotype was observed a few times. CDR3 sequence: CASSLAPSSPLHF. In DNA form, the CDR3 reads TGTGCCAGCAGCTTAGCTCCTTCTTCACCCCTCCACTTT. The V and J genes are TRBV11-1 and TRBJ1-6; the D is unclear. V dropped 0 bases and J dropped 9 bases, with 6 bases sitting between them. CDR1 SGHAT and CDR2 FQDESV come from the germline V gene (reference sequence). The CDR3 is 13 residues long.

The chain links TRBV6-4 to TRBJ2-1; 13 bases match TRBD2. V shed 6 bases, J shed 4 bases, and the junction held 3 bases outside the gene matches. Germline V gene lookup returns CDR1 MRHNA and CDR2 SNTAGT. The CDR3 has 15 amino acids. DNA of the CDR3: TGTGCCAGCAGCAGACTAGCGGGAGGTTACAATGAGCAGTTCTTC. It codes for CASSRLAGGYNEQFF.

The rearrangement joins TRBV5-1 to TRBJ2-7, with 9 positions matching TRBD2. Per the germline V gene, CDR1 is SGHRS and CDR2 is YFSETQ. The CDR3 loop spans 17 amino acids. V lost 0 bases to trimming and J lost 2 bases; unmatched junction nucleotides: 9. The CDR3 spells CASSLGSGAGGPYEQYF. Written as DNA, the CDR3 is TGCGCCAGCAGCTTGGGGTCTGGGGCGGGAGGGCCCTACGAGCAGTACTTC. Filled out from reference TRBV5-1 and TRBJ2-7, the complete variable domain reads KAGVTQTPRYLIKTRGQQVTLSCSPISGHRSVSWYQQTPGQGLQFLFEYFSETQRNKGNFPGRFSGRQFSNSRSEMNVSTLELGDSALYLCASSLGSGAGGPYEQYFGPGTRLTVT.

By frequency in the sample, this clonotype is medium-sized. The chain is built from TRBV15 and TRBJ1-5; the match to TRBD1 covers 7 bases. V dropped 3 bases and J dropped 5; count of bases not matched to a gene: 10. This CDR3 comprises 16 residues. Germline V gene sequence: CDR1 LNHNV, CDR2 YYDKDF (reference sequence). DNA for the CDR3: TGTGCCACCAGCAGGCCACAGACAGGGCGTTATCAGCCCCAGCATTTT. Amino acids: CATSRPQTGRYQPQHF.

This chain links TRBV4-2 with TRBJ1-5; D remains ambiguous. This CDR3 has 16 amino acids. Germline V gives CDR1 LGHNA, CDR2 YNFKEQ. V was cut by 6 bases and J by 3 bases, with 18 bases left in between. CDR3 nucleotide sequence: TGTGCCAGCAGTCCTCGGGGAACAGCCTACAATCAGCCCCAGCATTTT. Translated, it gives CASSPRGTAYNQPQHF.

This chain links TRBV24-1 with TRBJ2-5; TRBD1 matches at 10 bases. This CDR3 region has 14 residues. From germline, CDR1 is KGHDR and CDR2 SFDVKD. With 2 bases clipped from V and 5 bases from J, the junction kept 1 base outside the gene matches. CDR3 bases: TGTGCCACCAGTGATTCGGACAGGGGGGAGACCCAGTACTTC. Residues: CATSDSDRGETQYF.

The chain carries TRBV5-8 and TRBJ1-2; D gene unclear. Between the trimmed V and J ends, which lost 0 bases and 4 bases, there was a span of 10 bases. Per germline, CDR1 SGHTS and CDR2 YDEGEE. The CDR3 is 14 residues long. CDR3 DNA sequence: TGTGCCAGCAGCTTGGTAGGACTAGCCTATGGCTACACCTTC. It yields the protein CASSLVGLAYGYTF.

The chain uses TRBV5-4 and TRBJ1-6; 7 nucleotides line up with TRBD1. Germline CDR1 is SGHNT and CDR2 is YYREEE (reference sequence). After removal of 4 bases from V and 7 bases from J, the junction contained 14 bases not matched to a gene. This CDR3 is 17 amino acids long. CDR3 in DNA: TGTGCCAGCAGCCACGCCCCCGGACAGGTCCGAAATTCACCCCTCCACTTT. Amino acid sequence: CASSHAPGQVRNSPLHF.